The 29 T cell receptor beta chains given below trace back to one sample, sequenced in a study of shared clonotypes between healthy human individuals (dated by TCRdb to between 2020 and 2021). Libraries were prepared through the immunoSEQ multiplex PCR assay. TCRdb holds this immuneACCESS table with in-frame rearrangements only. Some clones are missing; in checked studies, unresolved V genes explain under half, and the rest has no known cause. The sample table contains 950,000 to 1,100,000 clones; only one count was recorded for 75% of them. The ten most abundant clones make up 1.5% of the sample. The material sequenced was memory CD4+ T cells sorted from blood. The sample's cell subset or site label, decoded: CD45RA-negative fraction. The receptors originated from a man in his late teens or twenties in good health.

This clone appeared a few times. The chain employs TRBV6-1 and TRBJ1-1; 7 bases align to TRBD1. This CDR3 has 13 amino acids. The trim removed 8 bases at V and 0 bases at J, leaving 3 bases unmatched. Germline CDR1 reads MNHNS; CDR2 reads SASEGT. The CDR3 sequence: CASPGQVNTEAFF. CDR3 coding DNA: TGTGCCAGCCCTGGACAGGTGAACACTGAAGCTTTCTTT.

The CDR3 region is CAIRSRQGDQPQHF. The CDR3 DNA is TGTGCCATCAGATCCCGACAGGGCGATCAGCCCCAGCATTTT. V gene TRBV10-3 combines with J gene TRBJ1-5, with 7 nucleotides matching TRBD1. The ends lost 6 bases at V and 5 bases at J; junction bases unmatched: 7. Germline V gene data show CDR1 as ENHRY and CDR2 as SYGVKD. The CDR3 spans 14 residues.

The J gene is TRBJ2-3, the V gene TRBV9; a possible D gene is TRBD2 (5 bases). The length of the CDR3 is 15 residues. Germline V gives CDR1 SGDLS, CDR2 YYNGEE. V shed 3 bases and J shed 2 bases, with 13 bases lying between them. The CDR3 spells CASSGGRRSTDTQYF. In nucleotides, the CDR3 is TGTGCCAGCAGCGGAGGGAGAAGATCCACAGATACGCAGTATTTT.

This clone has just a few counts. The chain recombines TRBV6-1 with TRBJ1-6; the match to TRBD1 covers 8 bases. Per the germline V gene, CDR1 is MNHNS and CDR2 is SASEGT. V lost 5 bases, J lost 9 bases, and 9 bases stayed unmatched. CDR3 length: 15 amino acids. Here the CDR3 reads CASSPTGASGSPLHF. CDR3 nucleotides: TGTGCCAGCAGTCCGACAGGGGCGTCAGGTTCACCCCTCCACTTT.

The chain carries TRBV14 and TRBJ2-7, with D possibly TRBD1 on 5 matching bases. Looked up from germline, CDR1 is SGHDN and CDR2 is FVKESK. The CDR3 is made up of 15 amino acids. Trimming shortened V by 1 base and J by 3 bases, and 13 bases separated the two germline ends. This chain's CDR3 is CASSQGIGASYEQYF. The DNA for the CDR3 is TGTGCCAGCAGCCAAGGAATAGGGGCGAGCTACGAGCAGTACTTC.

This clone was seen a few times. The chain has TRBV11-2 and TRBJ2-7; unclear D gene. The CDR3 consists of 14 residues. Germline-derived CDR1 and CDR2 are SGHAT and FQNNGV. Trimming left V 4 bases short and J 0 bases short, with 10 bases between. The CDR3 region has the DNA TGTGCCAGCAGCTGGTCTTTGGGCTCCTACGAGCAGTACTTC. This sequence encodes CASSWSLGSYEQYF.

The chain couples TRBV19 to TRBJ2-7; 7 bases are a match to TRBD1. The CDR3 loop spans 15 amino acids. Trimming cost V 3 bases and J 2 bases; bases outside gene matches: 7. Germline V gives CDR1 LNHDA, CDR2 SQIVND (reference sequence). In DNA form, the CDR3 reads TGTGCCAGTAGTATCGGTTCGACAGGGACCTACGAGCAGTACTTC. It codes for CASSIGSTGTYEQYF. Based on the CDR3 plus reference TRBV19 and TRBJ2-7, the full variable domain is DGGITQSPKYLFRKEGQNVTLSCEQNLNHDAMYWYRQDPGQGLRLIYYSQIVNDFQKGDIAEGYSVSREKKESFPLTVTSAQKNPTAFYLCASSIGSTGTYEQYFGPGTRLTVT.

The genes are TRBV5-6 and TRBJ2-5; D uncertain. This CDR3 contains 14 residues. V was shortened by 0 bases and J by 5 bases, with 11 bases between the two germline ends. Germline V gives CDR1 SGHDT, CDR2 YYEEEE. The CDR3 sequence is CASSLVGFEETQYF. CDR3 DNA sequence: TGTGCCAGCAGCTTGGTTGGATTTGAGGAGACCCAGTACTTC.

The chain combines TRBV5-1 with TRBJ2-3, with TRBD2 identical over 10 bases. Germline-derived CDR1 and CDR2 are SGHRS and YFSETQ. This CDR3 spans 17 amino acids. The V gene end was trimmed by 0 bases and the J gene end by 4 bases; junction bases not matched to a gene: 8. The CDR3 spells CASSLDPSGSNPDTQYF. The DNA of the CDR3 is TGCGCCAGCAGCTTGGACCCTAGCGGGAGTAACCCAGATACGCAGTATTTT. The whole variable domain, remainder taken from reference TRBV5-1 and TRBJ2-3, is KAGVTQTPRYLIKTRGQQVTLSCSPISGHRSVSWYQQTPGQGLQFLFEYFSETQRNKGNFPGRFSGRQFSNSRSEMNVSTLELGDSALYLCASSLDPSGSNPDTQYFGPGTRLTVL.

CDR3 sequence: CASSFRRESSYEQYF. In DNA, the CDR3 is TGTGCCAGCAGCTTTCGGCGGGAGTCCTCCTACGAGCAGTACTTC. The rearrangement uses TRBV12-1 and TRBJ2-7; the table's D call TRBD2 went unverified against the DNA. TRBV12-1 is given as a pseudogene. The CDR3 consists of 15 residues.

The rearrangement joins TRBV28 to TRBJ2-7; D may be TRBD1 (6 bases). Germline V lookup: CDR1 MDHEN, CDR2 SYDVKM. The CDR3 sequence is 13 residues long. Trimming removed 8 bases from V and 6 bases from J, with 17 bases in between. This CDR3 reads CASQTGPVAEQYF. The CDR3 nucleotides read TGTGCCAGCCAGACAGGCCCGGTGGCCGAGCAGTACTTC.

V gene TRBV21-1 combines with J gene TRBJ2-7; the table's D call, TRBD1, was not checked against the DNA. TRBV21-1 is a pseudogene segment. This CDR3 is 17 amino acids long. The CDR3 region has the DNA TGTGCCAGCAGCAAAAAGTTGACAGGGCGTAGCTCCTACGAGCAGTACTTC. This translates into CASSKKLTGRSSYEQYF.

The chain has TRBV25-1 and TRBJ1-5, with 7 nucleotides matching TRBD1. Trimming cost V 7 bases and J 1 base; bases outside gene matches: 10. CDR3 length: 16 amino acids. Germline V gene data show CDR1 as MGHDK and CDR2 as SYGVNS. The CDR3 here is CASILPDRDSNQPQHF. CDR3 coding DNA: TGTGCCAGCATTCTCCCCGACAGGGACAGCAATCAGCCCCAGCATTTT.

On this clone itself: This same CDR3 is encoded by further DNA sequences in the sample. V usage is TRBV7-8 and J usage is TRBJ2-7; D might be TRBD1 (6 bases). CDR3 length: 12 amino acids. Trimming left V 1 base short and J 6 bases short, with 7 bases between. The germline gives CDR1 SGHVS, CDR2 FQNEAQ. The CDR3 bases are TGTGCCAGCAGCTTAGTCAGGGGCGAGCAGTACTTC. Translated, it gives CASSLVRGEQYF.

This chain uses TRBV9 with TRBJ2-3; TRBD2 agrees at 10 bases. Germline CDR1 is SGDLS and CDR2 is YYNGEE. The CDR3 has 16 amino acids. The V segment lost 2 bases and the J segment 2 bases; nucleotides outside the gene matches: 5. As DNA, the CDR3 is TGTGCCAGCAGCGTCGGACTAGCGGCCCACACAGATACGCAGTATTTT. Translating it yields CASSVGLAAHTDTQYF.

V gene TRBV19 combines with J gene TRBJ2-2; 10 bases are shared with TRBD2. The ends lost 5 bases at V and 7 bases at J; junction bases unmatched: 1. The length of the CDR3 is 13 residues. Germline assignment: CDR1 LNHDA and CDR2 SQIVND (reference sequence). In DNA form, the CDR3 reads TGTGCCAGTAGTGGGACTAGCGTCGGGGAGCTGTTTTTT. Translated, it gives CASSGTSVGELFF.

The chain uses TRBV18 and TRBJ2-7; a possible D gene is TRBD2 (7 bases). The CDR3 sequence is 14 residues long. V lost 0 bases, J lost 3 bases, and 9 bases lay in between. Germline V lookup: CDR1 KGHSH, CDR2 LQKENI. The CDR3 DNA reads as TGTGCCAGCTCACCACCGGGGGGGCTCTACGAGCAGTACTTC. Protein product: CASSPPGGLYEQYF.

With respect to this clone: The sample has other DNA sequences that encode this CDR3 too. The gene calls are TRBV10-3 and TRBJ1-1; 9 nucleotides align to TRBD1. CDR1 is ENHRY and CDR2 is SYGVKD in the germline V gene. There are 12 residues in the CDR3. The junction had 4 bases not matched to a gene; V was cut back by 10 bases and J by 4 bases. The CDR3, as DNA: TGTGCCACGGGACAGGGTTCCACTGAAGCTTTCTTT. Protein sequence: CATGQGSTEAFF.

The V and J genes are TRBV2 and TRBJ2-3; 7 nucleotides line up with TRBD2. V was clipped by 2 bases and J by 5 bases; unmatched bases: 10. Germline CDR1 SNHLY, CDR2 FYNNEI. The CDR3 has 16 residues. The CDR3 bases are TGTGCCAGCAGTGAATGGGCTAGCGGCCCGGAAGATACGCAGTATTTT. Residues: CASSEWASGPEDTQYF.

The rearrangement joins TRBV30 to TRBJ1-2; D remains ambiguous. Trimming shortened V by 0 bases and J by 1 base, and 15 bases separated the two germline ends. The CDR3 has 16 amino acids. From germline, CDR1 is GTSNPN and CDR2 SVGIG (reference sequence). The CDR3 bases are TGTGCCTGGAGTGTCCCAGGCCCGGGCGGTAACTATGGCTACACCTTC. Its translation is CAWSVPGPGGNYGYTF. The variable domain in full, completed from reference TRBV30 and TRBJ1-2, reads SQTIHQWPATLVQPVGSPLSLECTVEGTSNPNLYWYRQAAGRGLQLLFYSVGIGQISSEVPQNLSASRPQDRQFILSSKKLLLSDSGFYLCAWSVPGPGGNYGYTFGSGTRLTVV.

This CDR3 reads CASSPSTGELFF. The DNA for the CDR3 is TGTGCCAGCAGCCCCAGTACTGGGGAGCTGTTTTTT. The genes are TRBV6-1 and TRBJ2-2, with D unresolved. Trimming pared 6 bases from V and 8 bases from J, leaving 10 bases between. CDR3 length: 12 amino acids. Germline values: CDR1 MNHNS, CDR2 SASEGT.

A single count supports this clone. The V and J genes are TRBV11-3 and TRBJ2-5, with 7 bases fitting TRBD2. Germline CDR1 reads SGHNT; CDR2 reads YENEEA. The junction had 10 bases not matched to a gene; V was cut back by 5 bases and J by 4 bases. The CDR3 is 15 residues long. The CDR3 sequence: CASSPSPGGRETQYF. The CDR3 nucleotides are TGTGCCAGCAGCCCCTCTCCGGGGGGACGAGAGACCCAGTACTTC.

The chain is built from TRBV9 and TRBJ2-5, with 8 nucleotides matching TRBD1. J lost 7 bases, V lost 0 bases, and 8 bases had no gene match. The CDR3 runs to 15 residues. Germline assignment: CDR1 SGDLS and CDR2 YYNGEE. The CDR3: CASSVAGQVVATQYF. CDR3 bases: TGTGCCAGCAGCGTAGCGGGACAGGTGGTGGCGACCCAGTACTTC.

The chain links TRBV18 to TRBJ2-2, with D unclear. From germline, CDR1 is KGHSH and CDR2 LQKENI. Trimming took off 2 bases at V and 0 bases at J, with 7 bases between the two ends. The CDR3 sequence is 15 residues long. The CDR3 sequence: CASSPGNTNTGELFF. CDR3 nucleotide sequence: TGTGCCAGCTCACCAGGGAACACGAACACCGGGGAGCTGTTTTTT. The full variable domain, its missing parts supplied by reference TRBV18 and TRBJ2-2, is NAGVMQNPRHLVRRRGQEARLRCSPMKGHSHVYWYRQLPEEGLKFMVYLQKENIIDESGMPKERFSAEFPKEGPSILRIQQVVRGDSAAYFCASSPGNTNTGELFFGEGSRLTVL.

J is TRBJ1-3 and V is TRBV18, with no clear D. With 2 bases removed from V and 4 bases from J, the gap between germline ends came to 12 bases. The CDR3 totals 15 residues. Germline V gene data show CDR1 as KGHSH and CDR2 as LQKENI. The CDR3 reads CASSPGVAAGNTIYF. The DNA for the CDR3 is TGTGCCAGCTCACCAGGTGTGGCGGCGGGAAACACCATATATTTT.

V is TRBV2 and J is TRBJ1-1, with 7 bases that match TRBD1. The CDR3 length is 14 residues. CDR1 SNHLY and CDR2 FYNNEI come from the germline V gene. V gave up 9 bases and J gave up 4 bases; unmatched junction bases: 11. This CDR3 reads CARSDRVGGTEAFF. As DNA, the CDR3 is TGTGCCAGGTCTGACAGGGTCGGGGGCACTGAAGCTTTCTTT.

In this sample, this clone turned up once. V gene TRBV6-5 combines with J gene TRBJ1-1, with D possibly TRBD1 on 5 matching bases. Trimming removed 0 bases from V and 3 bases from J, with 14 bases in between. CDR3 length: 16 amino acids. The germline V gene encodes CDR1 MNHEY and CDR2 SVGAGI. The CDR3 sequence is CASSYSEGLRDTEAFF. CDR3 DNA: TGTGCCAGCAGTTACTCTGAGGGGCTGAGGGACACTGAAGCTTTCTTT.

V is TRBV10-2 and J is TRBJ2-7, with 7 nucleotides matching TRBD1. CDR1 is WSHSY and CDR2 is SAAADI in the germline V gene. This CDR3 spans 12 amino acids. Trimming at V came to 9 bases and at J to 5 bases, leaving 7 bases not matched to a gene. The CDR3 region is CASRRGRDEQYF. CDR3 DNA: TGCGCCAGTCGAAGGGGGCGGGACGAGCAGTACTTC.

This clone was detected only a few times. The chain combines TRBV10-2 with TRBJ1-1, with D unresolved. Trimming shortened V by 8 bases and J by 5 bases, and 18 bases separated the two germline ends. This CDR3 comprises 14 residues. CDR1 is WSHSY and CDR2 is SAAADI in the germline V gene. This CDR3 is CASGQAAGFTEAFF. The CDR3 nucleotides are TGCGCCAGCGGGCAAGCAGCGGGGTTTACTGAAGCTTTCTTT.